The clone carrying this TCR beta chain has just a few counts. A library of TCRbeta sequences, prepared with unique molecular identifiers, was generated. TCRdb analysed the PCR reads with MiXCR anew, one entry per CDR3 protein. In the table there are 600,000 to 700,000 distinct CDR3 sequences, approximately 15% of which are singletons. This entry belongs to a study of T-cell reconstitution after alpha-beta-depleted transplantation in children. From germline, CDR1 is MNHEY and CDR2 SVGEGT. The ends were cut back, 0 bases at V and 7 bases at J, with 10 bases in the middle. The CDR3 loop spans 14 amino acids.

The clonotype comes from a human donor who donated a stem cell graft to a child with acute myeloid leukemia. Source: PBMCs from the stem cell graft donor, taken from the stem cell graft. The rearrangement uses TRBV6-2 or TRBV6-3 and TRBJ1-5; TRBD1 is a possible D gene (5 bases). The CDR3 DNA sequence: TGTGCCAGCAGTTACTCGGGGGGGGACCAGCCCCAGCATTTT. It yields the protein CASSYSGGDQPQHF.